The TCR beta chain under discussion was sequenced for a study of T-cell reconstitution after alpha-beta-depleted transplantation in children. Per the germline V gene, CDR1 is SSHAT and CDR2 is FNYEAQ (reference sequence). With 4 bases clipped from V and 10 bases from J, the junction kept 10 bases outside the gene matches. This CDR3 has 15 amino acids. Unique molecular identifiers tagged the TCRbeta library. One entry per CDR3 protein results from TCRdb running MiXCR on the PCR reads. The sample includes around 480,000 distinct CDR3 sequences, 30% to 35% of them seen just once. The sequence derives from a human donor who donated a stem cell graft to a child with aplastic anemia. Sequences were derived from PBMCs from the stem cell graft donor, sampled from the stem cell graft. The V call is TRBV7-7, the J call TRBJ2-1, with 10 positions matching TRBD2. This CDR3 reads CASSSDSGRKGEQFF. As DNA, the CDR3 is TGTGCCAGCAGCTCCGATAGCGGGAGGAAGGGGGAGCAGTTCTTC.